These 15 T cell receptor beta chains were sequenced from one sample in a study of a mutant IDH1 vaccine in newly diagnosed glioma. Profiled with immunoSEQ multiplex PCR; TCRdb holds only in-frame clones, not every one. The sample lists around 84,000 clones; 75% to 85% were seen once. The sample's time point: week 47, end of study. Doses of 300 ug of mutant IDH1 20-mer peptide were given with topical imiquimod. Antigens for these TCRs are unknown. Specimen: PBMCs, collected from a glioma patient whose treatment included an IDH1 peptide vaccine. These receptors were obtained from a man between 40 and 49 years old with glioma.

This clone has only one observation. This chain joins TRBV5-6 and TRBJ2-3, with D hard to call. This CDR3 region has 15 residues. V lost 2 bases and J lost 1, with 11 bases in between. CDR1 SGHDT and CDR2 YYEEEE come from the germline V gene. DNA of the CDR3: TGTGCCAGCAGCTTAAACAGAGGCGGCACAGATACGCAGTATTTT. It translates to CASSLNRGGTDTQYF.

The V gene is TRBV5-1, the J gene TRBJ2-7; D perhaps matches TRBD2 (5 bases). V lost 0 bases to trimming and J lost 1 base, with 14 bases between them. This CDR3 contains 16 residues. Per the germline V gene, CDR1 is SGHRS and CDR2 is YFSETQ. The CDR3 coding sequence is TGCGCCAGCAGCTTGGGGGCGAGACGGGAATCCTACGAGCAGTACTTC. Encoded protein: CASSLGARRESYEQYF.

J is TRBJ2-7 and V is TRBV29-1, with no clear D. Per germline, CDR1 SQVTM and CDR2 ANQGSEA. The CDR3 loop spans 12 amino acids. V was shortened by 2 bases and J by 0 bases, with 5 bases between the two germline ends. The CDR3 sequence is CSVEYSSYEQYF. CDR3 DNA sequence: TGCAGCGTTGAATACAGCTCCTACGAGCAGTACTTC.

The CDR3 DNA sequence: TGTGCCATCTTCCTAAGGGCAAACTATGGCTACACCTTC. Residues: CAIFLRANYGYTF. The chain carries TRBV2 and TRBJ1-2, with unresolved D. Trimming shortened V by 10 bases and J by 2 bases, and 14 bases separated the two germline ends. Germline assignment: CDR1 SNHLY and CDR2 FYNNEI. CDR3 length: 13 residues.

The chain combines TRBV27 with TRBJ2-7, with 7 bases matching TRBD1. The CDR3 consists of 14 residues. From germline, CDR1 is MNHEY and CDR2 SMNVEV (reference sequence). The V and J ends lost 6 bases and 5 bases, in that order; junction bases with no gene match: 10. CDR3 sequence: CASREQGLPNEQYF. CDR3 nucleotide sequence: TGTGCCAGCAGAGAACAGGGGTTACCTAACGAGCAGTACTTC.

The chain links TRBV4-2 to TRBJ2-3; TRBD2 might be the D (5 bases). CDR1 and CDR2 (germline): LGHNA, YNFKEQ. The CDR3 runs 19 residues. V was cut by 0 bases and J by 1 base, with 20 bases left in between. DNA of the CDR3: TGTGCCAGCAGCCAAGATAGCCGCTCGAGCGGAGCGCGCACAGATACGCAGTATTTT. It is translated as CASSQDSRSSGARTDTQYF.

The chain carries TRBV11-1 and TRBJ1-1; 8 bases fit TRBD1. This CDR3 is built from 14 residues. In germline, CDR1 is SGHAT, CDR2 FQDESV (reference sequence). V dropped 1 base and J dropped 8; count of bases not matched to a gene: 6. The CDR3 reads CASSLVGGQGEAFF. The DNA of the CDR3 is TGTGCCAGCAGCTTAGTTGGTGGACAGGGCGAAGCTTTCTTT.

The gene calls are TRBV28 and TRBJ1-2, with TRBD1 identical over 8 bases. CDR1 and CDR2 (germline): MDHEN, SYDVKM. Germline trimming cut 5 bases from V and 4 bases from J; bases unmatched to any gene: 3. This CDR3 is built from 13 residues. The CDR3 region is CASSQGATYGYTF. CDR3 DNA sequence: TGTGCCAGCAGTCAGGGGGCGACCTATGGCTACACCTTC.

The CDR3 protein is CASSNRGMLGELFF. Here the CDR3 DNA reads TGTGCCAGTAGTAACAGGGGAATGCTCGGGGAGCTGTTTTTT. The chain has TRBV19 and TRBJ2-2, with 7 bases aligning to TRBD1. V was pared by 4 bases and J by 7 bases, with 6 bases of the junction left unmatched. The CDR3 totals 14 residues. CDR1 and CDR2 from the germline V gene are LNHDA and SQIVND (reference sequence).

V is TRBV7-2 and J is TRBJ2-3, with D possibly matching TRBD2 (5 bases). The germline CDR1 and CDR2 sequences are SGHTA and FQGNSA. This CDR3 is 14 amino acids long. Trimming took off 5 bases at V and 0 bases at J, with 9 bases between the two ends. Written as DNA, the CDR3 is TGTGCCAGCAGCGAGGGTCCGAGCACAGATACGCAGTATTTT. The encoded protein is CASSEGPSTDTQYF.

CDR3 protein: CASSEGSYEQYF. DNA of the CDR3: TGTGCCAGCAGTGAAGGCAGCTACGAGCAGTACTTC. The chain recombines TRBV6-1 with TRBJ2-7; D is uncertain. The V gene's germline CDR1 is MNHNS and CDR2 SASEGT. CDR3 size: 12 residues. The V and J ends lost 1 base and 3 bases respectively, with 4 bases between them.

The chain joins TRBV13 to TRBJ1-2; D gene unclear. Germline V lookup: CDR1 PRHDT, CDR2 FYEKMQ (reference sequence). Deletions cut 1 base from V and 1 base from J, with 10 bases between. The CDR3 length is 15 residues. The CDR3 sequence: CASSLATDLNYGYTF. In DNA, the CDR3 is TGTGCCAGCAGCTTAGCTACGGACCTTAACTATGGCTACACCTTC.

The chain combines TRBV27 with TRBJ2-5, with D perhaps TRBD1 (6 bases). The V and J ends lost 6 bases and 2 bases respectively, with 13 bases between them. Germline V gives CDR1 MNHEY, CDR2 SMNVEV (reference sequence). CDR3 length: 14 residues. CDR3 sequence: CASSPQDSQETQYF. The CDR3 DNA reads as TGTGCCAGCAGCCCCCAGGACAGTCAAGAGACCCAGTACTTC.

This CDR3 is CASSEYRDRAYEQYF. The CDR3 region has the DNA TGCGCCAGCAGTGAGTACAGGGACAGAGCCTACGAGCAGTACTTC. This rearrangement joins TRBV10-1 to TRBJ2-5; 7 bases agree with TRBD1. Matching the DNA end better, TRBJ2-7 makes the J call doubtful. There are 15 residues in the CDR3. Per the germline V gene, CDR1 is WNHNN and CDR2 is SYGVQD (reference sequence).

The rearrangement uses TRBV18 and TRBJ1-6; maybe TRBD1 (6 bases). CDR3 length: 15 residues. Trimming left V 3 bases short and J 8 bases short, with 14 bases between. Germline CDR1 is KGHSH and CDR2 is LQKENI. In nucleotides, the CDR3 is TGTGCCAGCTCACCGAGGGACATATTAGATTCACCCCTCCACTTT. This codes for CASSPRDILDSPLHF.